Following are 22 T cell receptor beta chains from one sample sequenced in a study of blood T cell repertoires in COVID-19. Here immunoSEQ multiplex PCR was the method, and the copy in TCRdb shows in-frame clones only, minus some. Of about 150,000 clones in the sample, roughly 80% were seen once. The source material was peripheral blood. Receptor source: a woman aged 60 to 75 with acute or convalescent COVID-19.

The V and J genes are TRBV5-1 and TRBJ1-2; no reliable D call. This CDR3 is built from 16 residues. CDR1 is SGHRS and CDR2 is YFSETQ in the germline V gene. V was shortened by 2 bases and J by 3 bases, with 17 bases between the two germline ends. In DNA, the CDR3 is TGCGCCAGCAGCTTAGGAACCCCCGCGGGGTACTATGGCTACACCTTC. The encoded protein is CASSLGTPAGYYGYTF.

J is TRBJ2-1 and V is TRBV18, with TRBD2 matching over 10 bases. The V segment lost 3 bases and the J segment 4 bases; nucleotides outside the gene matches: 0. The CDR3 length is 14 residues. Germline V gene lookup returns CDR1 KGHSH and CDR2 LQKENI. CDR3 sequence reads: CASSPSGGYNEQFF. The CDR3 region has the DNA TGTGCCAGCTCACCTAGCGGGGGGTACAATGAGCAGTTCTTC.

This rearrangement joins TRBV3-1 (or the pseudogene TRBV3-2) to TRBJ2-7; D possibly corresponds to TRBD1 (5 bases). The CDR3 extends over 15 amino acids. CDR1 is LGHDT and CDR2 is YNNKEL in the germline V gene (reference sequence). V lost 0 bases, J lost 2 bases, and 11 bases lay in between. CDR3 nucleotides: TGTGCCAGCAGCCAAGAAGCCAGGGCAACCTACGAGCAGTACTTC. Protein sequence: CASSQEARATYEQYF.

This clone was recorded a few times. The chain links TRBV13 to TRBJ2-1; 7 bases map to TRBD2. With V trimmed by 5 bases and J by 11 bases, 18 bases remained unmatched. The CDR3 sequence is 16 residues long. Germline V CDR1 and CDR2: PRHDT, FYEKMQ (reference sequence). DNA of the CDR3: TGTGCCAGCAGCCCCAGCGGGACCTCGGTTGGGATAAAGCAGTTCTTC. Translated, it gives CASSPSGTSVGIKQFF.

The chain couples TRBV6-6 to TRBJ2-5; 10 bases fit TRBD1. The CDR3 totals 13 residues. Germline values: CDR1 MNHNY, CDR2 SVGAGI (reference sequence). The trim removed 6 bases at V and 5 bases at J, leaving 3 bases unmatched. CDR3 sequence reads: CASRGQGMETQYF. The CDR3 DNA is TGTGCCAGCAGGGGACAGGGGATGGAGACCCAGTACTTC.

CDR3: CASLTGGRVADTQYF. The CDR3, as DNA: TGCGCCAGCCTGACCGGGGGGAGGGTCGCAGATACGCAGTATTTT. The chain links TRBV10-1 to TRBJ2-3; 7 positions match TRBD2. The germline gives CDR1 WNHNN, CDR2 SYGVQD (reference sequence). V lost 8 bases to trimming and J lost 4 bases; unmatched junction nucleotides: 12. The CDR3 runs 15 residues.

J is TRBJ2-5 and V is TRBV7-9; no clear D gene. This CDR3 has 13 residues. The V gene's germline CDR1 is SEHNR and CDR2 FQNEAQ (reference sequence). Trimming removed 1 base at V and 3 bases at J, with 6 bases between. The CDR3 DNA follows: TGTGCCAGCAGCTTAGAAATTAAAGAGACCCAGTACTTC. Its translation: CASSLEIKETQYF.

V and J are TRBV5-1 and TRBJ2-2; 8 nucleotides line up with TRBD2. The V and J ends lost 4 bases and 4 bases, in that order; junction bases with no gene match: 6. Looked up from germline, CDR1 is SGHRS and CDR2 is YFSETQ. This CDR3 comprises 15 residues. The CDR3 loop is CASSTGGAVTGELFF. The DNA for the CDR3 is TGCGCCAGCAGCACCGGGGGGGCCGTCACCGGGGAGCTGTTTTTT.

This clone was detected once. This chain links TRBV28 with TRBJ1-1; D is unclear. The CDR3 is 14 residues long. CDR1 MDHEN and CDR2 SYDVKM come from the germline V gene. Trimming cost V 1 base and J 6 bases, with 12 bases left between them. DNA for the CDR3: TGTGCCAGCAGTTTATTCGGGATTTATGCTGAAGCTTTCTTT. Encoded protein: CASSLFGIYAEAFF.

DNA for the CDR3: TGTGCCAGCACCCGGGACCAGGGACTTGAAGCTTTCTTT. Protein: CASTRDQGLEAFF. The chain couples TRBV14 to TRBJ1-1, with D perhaps matching TRBD1 (5 bases). V dropped 7 bases and J dropped 7 bases, with 16 bases sitting between them. CDR3 size: 13 residues. CDR1 and CDR2 from the germline V gene are SGHDN and FVKESK.

As DNA, the CDR3 is TGTGCCAGCAGCTTCAAAACATCGGGGGGGAACACTGAAGCTTTCTTT. It translates to CASSFKTSGGNTEAFF. This rearrangement joins TRBV7-3 to TRBJ1-1; D perhaps matches TRBD1 (5 bases). The V end lost 3 bases, the J end lost 1 base, and 15 bases lay between the germline ends. The CDR3 contains 16 residues. Germline loops: CDR1 SGHTA, CDR2 FQGTGA.

V usage is TRBV5-5 and J usage is TRBJ1-4; TRBD1 might be the D (6 bases). V shed 4 bases and J shed 7 bases, with 14 bases lying between them. CDR3 length equals 14 residues. Germline-derived CDR1 and CDR2 are SGHKS and YYEKEE (reference sequence). The DNA for the CDR3 is TGTGCCAGCAGCCTCCAGGGGAGAGGTGAAAAACTGTTTTTT. Encoded protein: CASSLQGRGEKLFF.

CDR3 sequence (DNA): TGTGCCAGTAGCGGGACTAGCGGCCGGACAGATACGCAGTATTTT. Its protein product is CASSGTSGRTDTQYF. This chain uses TRBV6-5 with TRBJ2-3; 11 nucleotides align to TRBD2. This CDR3 has 15 residues. The germline V gene encodes CDR1 MNHEY and CDR2 SVGAGI. Germline trimming cut 9 bases from V and 3 bases from J; bases unmatched to any gene: 8.

The chain links TRBV5-1 to TRBJ2-5; D not certain. The V and J ends lost 0 bases and 1 base respectively, with 4 bases between them. CDR3 length: 13 amino acids. CDR1 and CDR2 (germline): SGHRS, YFSETQ. CDR3 in amino acids: CASSLAIQETQYF. CDR3 nucleotides: TGCGCCAGCAGCTTGGCCATCCAAGAGACCCAGTACTTC.

This CDR3 reads CASSHAPRPGLGVKEQYF. The CDR3 DNA is TGTGCCAGCAGCCATGCGCCGCGGCCGGGACTAGGGGTTAAAGAGCAGTACTTC. This chain joins TRBV3-1 (or the pseudogene TRBV3-2) and TRBJ2-7, with 8 bases aligning to TRBD2. Germline V gene lookup returns CDR1 LGHDT and CDR2 YNNKEL (reference sequence). J lost 7 bases, V lost 3 bases, and 20 bases had no gene match. There are 18 residues in the CDR3.

V gene TRBV5-1 combines with J gene TRBJ1-1; the match to TRBD1 covers 7 bases. Germline values: CDR1 SGHRS, CDR2 YFSETQ. This CDR3 has 13 residues. Losses at the gene ends were 4 bases for V and 8 bases for J; bases not matched to a gene: 8. The DNA of the CDR3 is TGCGCCAGCAGCCGGATCCCGGGACAGGAAGCTTTCTTT. Amino acids: CASSRIPGQEAFF.

As DNA, the CDR3 is TGTGCCAGCACCCTTACCAACAGGAACACCGGGGAGCTGTTTTTT. Translation: CASTLTNRNTGELFF. The chain employs TRBV27 and TRBJ2-2; D call uncertain. V was clipped by 7 bases and J by 1 base, with 13 bases between them. The CDR3 is 15 residues long. Germline CDR1 is MNHEY and CDR2 is SMNVEV (reference sequence).

This clone was seen ten or more times. Other DNA sequences in this sample translate to the same CDR3. The rearrangement uses TRBV11-2 and TRBJ2-7, with a possible D match to TRBD1 (5 bases). The germline V gene encodes CDR1 SGHAT and CDR2 FQNNGV. CDR3 length: 16 residues. Deletions cut 5 bases from V and 0 bases from J, with 17 bases between. The CDR3 loop reads CASSQIGMTDSYEQYF. DNA for the CDR3: TGTGCCAGCAGCCAGATTGGTATGACAGACTCCTACGAGCAGTACTTC.

The chain is built from TRBV7-9 and TRBJ1-6; 7 bases are a match to TRBD1. The CDR3 is made up of 13 amino acids. Germline values: CDR1 SEHNR, CDR2 FQNEAQ (reference sequence). V gave up 5 bases and J gave up 8 bases; unmatched junction bases: 3. The CDR3 sequence is CASSHGQDSPLHF. The CDR3 bases are TGTGCCAGCAGCCACGGACAGGATTCACCCCTCCACTTT.

The chain carries TRBV3-1 (or the pseudogene TRBV3-2) and TRBJ2-5; 10 nucleotides agree with TRBD2. Germline CDR1 and CDR2: LGHDT and YNNKEL (reference sequence). This CDR3 has 15 residues. V shed 4 bases, J shed 5 bases, and the junction held 7 bases outside the gene matches. The CDR3 here is CASSLELAGRETQYF. The CDR3 DNA follows: TGTGCCAGCAGCCTAGAACTAGCGGGGAGGGAGACCCAGTACTTC.

The rearrangement links TRBV6-2 or TRBV6-3 to TRBJ1-6; D gene uncertain. The CDR3 is 19 residues long. V lost 2 bases to trimming and J lost 0 bases, with 17 bases between them. Germline CDR1 MNHEY, CDR2 SVGEGT. In DNA, the CDR3 is TGTGCCAGCAGTTACCCGAAAGACCTGGGGAGCTCCTATAATTCACCCCTCCACTTT. Protein product: CASSYPKDLGSSYNSPLHF.

The rearrangement links TRBV29-1 to TRBJ1-3; D remains ambiguous. V dropped 7 bases and J dropped 4 bases, with 8 bases sitting between them. The germline V gene encodes CDR1 SQVTM and CDR2 ANQGSEA. The length of the CDR3 is 11 residues. CDR3 DNA sequence: TGCAGCGCCCCTATCGGAAACACCATATATTTT. Translation: CSAPIGNTIYF.